A single sample is the source of the 11 T cell receptor beta chains below, sequenced in a study of CD8+CD57+ T cells in acquired aplastic anemia. Genomic DNA constituted the template upon which TCR beta VDJ and CDR3 profiling was performed. Each CDR3 protein is one row after TCRdb ran MiXCR on the reads. The profile shows 200,000 to 250,000 distinct CDR3 sequences, 40% to 50% of them singletons. In patients chosen for sequencing, flow cytometry had shown CD8+CD57+ cell expansion. What was sequenced was sorted CD4+, CD8+, or CD8+CD57+ T cells (not recorded which) from PBMCs. These receptors all stem from a human donor with aplastic anemia.

The J gene is TRBJ2-3, the V gene TRBV2; 7 nucleotides match TRBD2. The germline V gene encodes CDR1 SNHLY and CDR2 FYNNEI. The V segment lost 6 bases and the J segment 5 bases; nucleotides outside the gene matches: 8. CDR3 length equals 14 residues. This CDR3 reads CASSGTNGVDTQYF. The CDR3 DNA reads as TGTGCCAGCAGCGGGACTAACGGGGTAGATACGCAGTATTTT.

V is TRBV6-1 and J is TRBJ1-6; D not certain. The germline V gene has CDR1 MNHNS and CDR2 SASEGT. V was clipped by 7 bases and J by 2 bases, with 12 bases between them. There are 15 residues in the CDR3. As DNA, the CDR3 is TGTGCCAGCACCCCGGGGTTCCCCTATAATTCACCCCTCCACTTT. Translated, it gives CASTPGFPYNSPLHF.

Remarks on this clonotype: A much larger clone differs from this one at a single base, so this may be a read error. The rearrangement uses TRBV7-9 and TRBJ1-1; D possibly corresponds to TRBD1 (6 bases). This CDR3 contains 14 residues. Germline values: CDR1 SEHNR, CDR2 FQNEAQ (reference sequence). The CDR3 coding sequence is TGTGCCAGCAGCTTGGCCATCGGGGGCGGTGAAGCTTCCTTT. It yields the protein CASSLAIGGGEASF.

The rearrangement links TRBV7-9 to TRBJ1-4, with 9 bases matching TRBD1. This CDR3 has 15 amino acids. CDR1 is SEHNR, CDR2 FQNEAQ, per germline (reference sequence). Trimming cost V 4 bases and J 5 bases; bases outside gene matches: 5. CDR3 in amino acids: CASSSGQGTNEKLFF. The CDR3 nucleotides read TGTGCCAGCAGCTCCGGACAGGGGACGAATGAAAAACTGTTTTTT.

This clonotype was counted at least ten times. The chain combines TRBV7-9 with TRBJ1-4; D gene ambiguous. With 0 bases removed from V and 10 bases from J, the gap between germline ends came to 12 bases. The CDR3 runs to 14 residues. Per germline, CDR1 SEHNR and CDR2 FQNEAQ (reference sequence). CDR3 residues: CASSLAKDRGKLFF. In DNA form, the CDR3 reads TGTGCCAGCAGCTTAGCGAAGGACCGGGGAAAACTGTTTTTT.

This clonotype has more than one count but fewer than ten. The chain is built from TRBV19 and TRBJ2-3; TRBD2 matches at 11 bases. The CDR3 totals 16 residues. V was clipped by 3 bases and J by 3 bases; unmatched bases: 5. Germline V gene sequence: CDR1 LNHDA, CDR2 SQIVND (reference sequence). The CDR3 DNA sequence: TGTGCCAGTAGTATTATAGCGGGGGGGGGAACAGATACGCAGTATTTT. It translates to CASSIIAGGGTDTQYF.

This clonotype has a handful of counts. This clone may be a read error of a much larger clone one base away. The V and J genes are TRBV5-4 and TRBJ2-7; 7 bases fit TRBD2. CDR3 length: 13 residues. Germline CDR1 SGHNT, CDR2 YYREEE (reference sequence). For the CDR3, the DNA is TGTGCCACCAACGGACTAGTATCTGGCGAGCAGCACTTC. This sequence encodes CATNGLVSGEQHF.

This clonotype was recorded many times. The chain is built from TRBV4-1 and TRBJ2-7; TRBD2 matches 8 bases. This CDR3 has 15 amino acids. The germline CDR1 and CDR2 sequences are MGHRA and YSYEKL. Trimming cost V 3 bases and J 1 base; bases outside gene matches: 5. The CDR3, as DNA: TGCGCCAGCAGCCAGGTAGCGGGAAGGTCCTACGAGCAGTACTTC. Translated, it gives CASSQVAGRSYEQYF.

This clonotype was seen at least ten times. The chain is built from TRBV7-8 and TRBJ1-3; 7 bases are shared with TRBD1. CDR3 length: 18 residues. V trimming: 9 bases; J trimming: 3 bases; junction bases outside the gene matches: 20. Germline lookup yields CDR1 SGHVS and CDR2 FQNEAQ. CDR3 amino acids: CARVLDPIGQVGGNTIYF. Here the CDR3 DNA reads TGTGCCAGGGTTCTTGACCCCATAGGACAGGTGGGTGGAAACACCATATATTTT.

This clonotype was recorded many times. The chain couples TRBV9 to TRBJ2-7, with D perhaps assigned TRBD1 or TRBD2 (6 bases each). The ends were cut back, 0 bases at V and 4 bases at J, with 14 bases in the middle. The germline CDR1 and CDR2 sequences are SGDLS and YYNGEE. The CDR3 spans 15 residues. The CDR3 coding sequence is TGTGCCAGCAGCGTAGGATCAGGGGCGGGGTACGAGCAGTACTTC. It specifies CASSVGSGAGYEQYF.

Note on this clonotype: A clone one base away is much larger, so this may be a read error. V is TRBV20-1 and J is TRBJ2-1; D might be TRBD1 or TRBD2, each matching 5 bases. Germline CDR1 and CDR2: DFQATT and SNEGSKA (reference sequence). This CDR3 contains 18 residues. DNA for the CDR3: TGCAGTGCTAGAGATTTTGGGACGGGTGAAACCTTCTACAATGAGCGGTTCTTC. This gives the protein CSARDFGTGETFYNERFF.